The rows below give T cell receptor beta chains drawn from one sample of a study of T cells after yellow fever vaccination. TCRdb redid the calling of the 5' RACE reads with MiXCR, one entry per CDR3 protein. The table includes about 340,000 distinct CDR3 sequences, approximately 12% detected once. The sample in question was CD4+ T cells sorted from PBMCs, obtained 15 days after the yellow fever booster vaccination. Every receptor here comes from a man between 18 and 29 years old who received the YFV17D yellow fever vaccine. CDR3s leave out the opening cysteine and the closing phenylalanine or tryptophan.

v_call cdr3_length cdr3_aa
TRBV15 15 ATSTGTGGDRDTEAF
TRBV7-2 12 ASSLGRGGDEQF
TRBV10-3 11 ATKDRERAEAF
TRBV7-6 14 ASSLAPGLANEKLF
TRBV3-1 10 ASSQAPGVAF
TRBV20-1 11 SASRGGQETQY
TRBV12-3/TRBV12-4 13 ASSGGTVAYDTQY
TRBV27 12 ASRIRAHGTEAF
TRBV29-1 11 SVVLDWNTEAF
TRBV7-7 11 ASSLVSTGELF
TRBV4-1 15 ASSQDPRDRISYEQY
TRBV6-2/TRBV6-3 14 ASSFGLAGVRSEQF
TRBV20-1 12 SATGPGRGDTQY
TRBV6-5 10 ASSSHRQPQH
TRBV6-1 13 ASSEEDVSNQPQH
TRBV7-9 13 ASSHSLQGTYGYT
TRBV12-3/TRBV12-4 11 ASSFRVTGELF
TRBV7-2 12 ASSPPDSLDGYT
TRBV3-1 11 ASSQDLGSPLH
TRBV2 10 ASEEREETQY
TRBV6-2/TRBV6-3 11 ASSSGQTYGYT
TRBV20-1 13 SARDPGQGAGEQF
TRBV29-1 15 SVEDPWGQGAWETQY
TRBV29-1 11 SVDSQNTGELF
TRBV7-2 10 ASSAASYEQY
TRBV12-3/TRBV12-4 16 ASSLGIPGQGNTGELF
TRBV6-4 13 ASSDGGTGADTQY
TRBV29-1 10 SVLQGINEQF
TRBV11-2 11 ASSSGGGYEQY
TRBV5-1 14 ASSLGSGPSTDTQY
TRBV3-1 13 ASSSSVVAGIRQF
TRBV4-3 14 ASSRTGTGDTGELF
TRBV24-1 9 ATGDPRSQY
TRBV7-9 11 ASRETSTDTQY
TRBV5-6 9 ASSLAGIQY